The present TCR beta chain was sequenced within a study of blood T cell repertoires in COVID-19. Study in general: Spain, Italy and the United States supplied samples that represented acute and convalescent COVID-19. Sources were T cells, B-cell-depleted T cells, or PBMCs; the material itself was cDNA or gDNA.

In the source study's methods: Using reference gene primer amplification, nucleated cell counts were estimated. Data came from immunoSEQ multiplex PCR; TCRdb stores just in-frame clones and leaves some out. V, J and clone size were drawn from that table, and D and trimming were deduced from the DNA. This table has more than 75,000 clones, roughly 89% appearing once. In this sample, this clone turned up a few times. Sequencing used peripheral blood. The sequence came from a man under 40 with acute or convalescent COVID-19.

As DNA, the CDR3 is TGTGCCTGGAGTGTAGGCAGCGTGACCGGGGAGCTGTTTTTT. It encodes CAWSVGSVTGELFF. The chain carries TRBV30 and TRBJ2-2; D remains unclear. The CDR3 spans 14 residues. The V end was cut by 0 bases, the J end by 5 bases, with 10 bases between. CDR1 is GTSNPN and CDR2 is SVGIG in the germline V gene (reference sequence). Full variable domain (outside the CDR3, taken from reference TRBV30 and TRBJ2-2): SQTIHQWPATLVQPVGSPLSLECTVEGTSNPNLYWYRQAAGRGLQLLFYSVGIGQISSEVPQNLSASRPQDRQFILSSKKLLLSDSGFYLCAWSVGSVTGELFFGEGSRLTVL.